These 26 T cell receptor beta chains originate from one sample sequenced in a study of graft-versus-host responses after intestinal transplantation. No antigens are known for them. The table came from immunoSEQ multiplex PCR; TCRdb's copy has only in-frame clones and leaves some out. The table shows nearly 110,000 clones, with approximately 88% occurring only once. The specimen comprised unstimulated CD4+ T cells sorted from spleen or lymph node cells, sampled before transplant. The receptors here all came from a human donor who was the organ donor for an intestinal transplant.

A single count supports this clone. V is TRBV7-2 and J is TRBJ2-3; no clear D gene. Germline V lookup: CDR1 SGHTA, CDR2 FQGNSA. V was pared by 4 bases and J by 2 bases, with 4 bases between. This CDR3 is 12 amino acids long. CDR3 DNA sequence: TGTGCCAGCAGCTACTACACAGATACGCAGTATTTT. Its translation is CASSYYTDTQYF.

The chain joins TRBV2 to TRBJ1-2, with TRBD1 matching over 7 bases. Germline CDR1 is SNHLY and CDR2 is FYNNEI. Trimming removed 6 bases from V and 7 bases from J; junction bases left unmatched: 8. CDR3 length: 13 amino acids. The CDR3 reads CASSIQGRGGYTF. CDR3 DNA: TGTGCCAGCAGCATACAGGGGAGGGGTGGCTACACCTTC.

This sequence joins TRBV9 and TRBJ2-7; 8 bases fit TRBD1. The germline V gene has CDR1 SGDLS and CDR2 YYNGEE. This CDR3 has 17 amino acids. The V segment lost 0 bases and the J segment 4 bases; nucleotides outside the gene matches: 12. CDR3: CASSVGMTGAVSYEQYF. The CDR3 region has the DNA TGTGCCAGCAGCGTAGGGATGACAGGGGCCGTTTCATACGAGCAGTACTTC.

The rearrangement uses TRBV7-9 and TRBJ2-7; no clear D. This CDR3 has 13 residues. Trimming pared 1 base from V and 3 bases from J, leaving 7 bases between. Germline assignment: CDR1 SEHNR and CDR2 FQNEAQ (reference sequence). CDR3 loop: CASSLEANYEQYF. CDR3 DNA sequence: TGTGCCAGCAGCTTAGAAGCGAACTACGAGCAGTACTTC.

This rearrangement joins TRBV12-5 to TRBJ1-2; TRBD1 is a possible D gene (6 bases). The CDR3 loop spans 16 amino acids. Germline V gene data show CDR1 as LGHNT and CDR2 as FRNRAP. Trimming took 1 base from V and 5 from J, leaving 17 bases between them. CDR3 protein: CASGLDPPGATYGYTF. In DNA form, the CDR3 reads TGTGCTAGTGGTTTGGACCCCCCAGGGGCGACATATGGCTACACCTTC.

The genes are TRBV19 and TRBJ1-2, with 9 bases fitting TRBD1. V gave up 3 bases and J gave up 4 bases; unmatched junction bases: 6. The germline V gene encodes CDR1 LNHDA and CDR2 SQIVND (reference sequence). CDR3 length equals 15 residues. The CDR3 sequence is CASSMGQGASYGYTF. The CDR3 DNA sequence: TGTGCCAGTAGTATGGGACAGGGAGCCTCCTATGGCTACACCTTC. The entire variable domain, with the rest obtained from reference TRBV19 and TRBJ1-2, is as follows: DGGITQSPKYLFRKEGQNVTLSCEQNLNHDAMYWYRQDPGQGLRLIYYSQIVNDFQKGDIAEGYSVSREKKESFPLTVTSAQKNPTAFYLCASSMGQGASYGYTFGSGTRLTVV.

The chain joins TRBV20-1 to TRBJ1-4; D is undetermined. This CDR3 region has 11 residues. Per the germline V gene, CDR1 is DFQATT and CDR2 is SNEGSKA (reference sequence). The germline V and J ends were trimmed by 3 bases and 11 bases, with 10 bases remaining between them. The CDR3 region has the DNA TGCAGTGCTAGGTCGCGCAGGAAACTGTTTTTT. Its protein product is CSARSRRKLFF.

The chain carries TRBV19 and TRBJ1-2; D is ambiguous. The CDR3 runs 15 residues. CDR1 and CDR2 from the germline V gene are LNHDA and SQIVND (reference sequence). Trimming took 5 bases from V and 2 from J, leaving 15 bases between them. In DNA form, the CDR3 reads TGTGCCAGTAGTCCAACGGCAGCCACCAACTATGGCTACACCTTC. Its protein product is CASSPTAATNYGYTF.

This chain uses TRBV6-5 with TRBJ2-7; D is perhaps TRBD2 (6 bases). CDR1 is MNHEY, CDR2 SVGAGI, per germline. Trimming cost V 2 bases and J 6 bases, with 14 bases left between them. CDR3 size: 14 residues. The CDR3 sequence: CASSYGGLSGEQYF. CDR3 nucleotide sequence: TGTGCCAGCAGTTACGGGGGGTTGAGCGGCGAGCAGTACTTC.

The chain joins TRBV2 to TRBJ2-2; D is ambiguous. The CDR3 sequence is 14 residues long. V was cut by 11 bases and J by 0 bases, with 13 bases left in between. Germline V CDR1 and CDR2: SNHLY, FYNNEI. CDR3 in DNA: TGTGCCGGCAAGGAAGCTCCGAACACCGGGGAGCTGTTTTTT. This encodes CAGKEAPNTGELFF. The variable domain in full, with the rest retrieved from reference TRBV2 and TRBJ2-2, is EPEVTQTPSHQVTQMGQEVILRCVPISNHLYFYWYRQILGQKVEFLVSFYNNEISEKSEIFDDQFSVERPDGSNFTLKIRSTKLEDSAMYFCAGKEAPNTGELFFGEGSRLTVL.

CDR3 DNA: TGTGCCTGGAGTGTAGCCAGGGGGAGCAATCAGCCCCAGCATTTT. Its protein product is CAWSVARGSNQPQHF. The genes are TRBV30 and TRBJ1-5, with 7 bases identical to TRBD1. CDR3 length: 15 amino acids. The junction had 3 bases not matched to a gene; V was cut back by 0 bases and J by 1 base. Per germline, CDR1 GTSNPN and CDR2 SVGIG (reference sequence).

This clone has just a few counts. The rearrangement uses TRBV4-1 and TRBJ1-4; 8 bases match TRBD1. CDR1 MGHRA and CDR2 YSYEKL come from the germline V gene. Unmatched junction bases numbered 9, after V lost 5 bases and J lost 7 bases. This CDR3 is 15 amino acids long. The CDR3 spells CASSGQQGEFEKLFF. The CDR3 DNA follows: TGCGCCAGCAGCGGACAACAGGGGGAATTTGAAAAACTGTTTTTT.

This chain joins TRBV5-1 and TRBJ2-7; 8 bases map to TRBD1. In germline, CDR1 is SGHRS, CDR2 YFSETQ. V dropped 2 bases and J dropped 5; count of bases not matched to a gene: 9. This CDR3 region has 15 residues. CDR3 DNA sequence: TGCGCCAGCAGCTTCGTTGGACAGGGCGCGGACGAGCAGTACTTC. As protein: CASSFVGQGADEQYF.

The genes are TRBV6-5 and TRBJ1-5; a possible D gene is TRBD1 (6 bases). This CDR3 has 15 residues. Germline values: CDR1 MNHEY, CDR2 SVGAGI. Trimming took off 6 bases at V and 6 bases at J, with 18 bases between the two ends. In DNA, the CDR3 is TGTGCCAGCAGGTCTTCGAGGGGGGCGGTTCAGCCCCAGCATTTT. Amino acids: CASRSSRGAVQPQHF.

J is TRBJ1-5 and V is TRBV6-6; D uncertain. Trimming cost V 5 bases and J 8 bases, with 13 bases left between them. The CDR3 contains 13 residues. The germline gives CDR1 MNHNY, CDR2 SVGAGI (reference sequence). The CDR3 sequence is CASSPVEGEPQHF. In DNA form, the CDR3 reads TGTGCCAGCAGTCCAGTCGAGGGTGAGCCCCAGCATTTT.

This clone occurred once. The chain couples TRBV7-9 to TRBJ2-2; TRBD2 agrees at 7 bases. The CDR3 length is 15 residues. From germline, CDR1 is SEHNR and CDR2 FQNEAQ (reference sequence). V gave up 6 bases and J gave up 10 bases; unmatched junction bases: 14. Here the CDR3 DNA reads TGTGCCAGCAGATCCCTCAGCGGGGCGGCCCCGGAGCTGTTTTTT. Its protein product is CASRSLSGAAPELFF.

The chain has TRBV4-1 and TRBJ1-4, with 10 nucleotides matching TRBD1. The CDR3 covers 13 residues. V lost 4 bases, J lost 7 bases, and 0 bases stayed unmatched. Germline V gene data show CDR1 as MGHRA and CDR2 as YSYEKL. CDR3 sequence reads: CASSRQGAEKLFF. Here the CDR3 DNA reads TGCGCCAGCAGCCGACAGGGGGCTGAAAAACTGTTTTTT.

J is TRBJ2-3 and V is TRBV6-5; possible D gene TRBD1, 6 bases. This CDR3 has 15 residues. V was shortened by 0 bases and J by 4 bases, with 11 bases between the two germline ends. CDR1 MNHEY and CDR2 SVGAGI come from the germline V gene. The CDR3 DNA is TGTGCCAGCAGTTACTCGTGGCAGGGGTCAGATACGCAGTATTTT. This sequence encodes CASSYSWQGSDTQYF.

The chain couples TRBV5-1 to TRBJ1-3; D is uncertain. The length of the CDR3 is 15 residues. V was trimmed by 3 bases and J by 4 bases, leaving 14 bases between them. CDR1 and CDR2 (germline): SGHRS, YFSETQ. CDR3 DNA sequence: TGCGCCAGCAGCTCCGGCGGCTATTCGGGAAACACCATATATTTT. As protein: CASSSGGYSGNTIYF.

The gene calls are TRBV27 and TRBJ2-7; the match to TRBD1 covers 7 bases. The V gene's germline CDR1 is MNHEY and CDR2 SMNVEV (reference sequence). The CDR3 spans 15 residues. V lost 5 bases to trimming and J lost 0 bases; unmatched junction nucleotides: 7. CDR3 coding DNA: TGTGCCAGCAGTAACAGGGGCCGAAGCTCCTACGAGCAGTACTTC. It specifies CASSNRGRSSYEQYF.

The CDR3 reads CASSPAAGGSGYTF. CDR3 sequence (DNA): TGTGCCAGCAGTCCCGCAGCAGGGGGCTCAGGCTACACCTTC. The chain carries TRBV6-5 and TRBJ1-2, with 8 bases identical to TRBD1. Germline V gives CDR1 MNHEY, CDR2 SVGAGI. The CDR3 sequence is 14 residues long. The junction had 10 bases not matched to a gene; V was cut back by 5 bases and J by 8 bases.

The J gene is TRBJ2-7, the V gene TRBV18; TRBD1 aligns across 9 bases. The ends lost 2 bases at V and 2 bases at J; junction bases unmatched: 4. The germline V gene has CDR1 KGHSH and CDR2 LQKENI. This CDR3 is 15 amino acids long. The CDR3 region has the DNA TGTGCCAGCTCACCAGGACAGGGGAAGACCTACGAGCAGTACTTC. Encoded protein: CASSPGQGKTYEQYF.

The chain joins TRBV10-1 to TRBJ1-1, with 8 positions matching TRBD1. The V gene's germline CDR1 is WNHNN and CDR2 SYGVQD (reference sequence). The CDR3 length is 15 residues. V dropped 2 bases and J dropped 6; count of bases not matched to a gene: 8. The CDR3 sequence: CASSEDRGLQSEAFF. CDR3 sequence (DNA): TGCGCCAGCAGTGAGGACAGGGGACTCCAGTCTGAAGCTTTCTTT.

The chain uses TRBV7-3 and TRBJ2-5; no clear D gene. Germline V lookup: CDR1 SGHTA, CDR2 FQGTGA. V lost 5 bases and J 5 bases, leaving 18 bases between the germline ends. This CDR3 has 15 amino acids. This CDR3 is CASSLTPHIAETQYF. CDR3 nucleotides: TGTGCCAGCAGCCTCACCCCCCATATCGCTGAGACCCAGTACTTC.

This clone was seen more than once but under ten times. The chain employs TRBV19 and TRBJ2-1; either TRBD1 or TRBD2 may supply D (5 bases each). Trimming left V 3 bases short and J 4 bases short, with 10 bases between. CDR3 length equals 14 residues. Germline values: CDR1 LNHDA, CDR2 SQIVND (reference sequence). The DNA of the CDR3 is TGTGCCAGTAGTATGAGGGACGGATACAATGAGCAGTTCTTC. It is translated as CASSMRDGYNEQFF.

The rearrangement links TRBV6-5 to TRBJ2-2, with D unclear. V was shortened by 2 bases and J by 2 bases, with 0 bases between the two germline ends. CDR1 and CDR2 from the germline V gene are MNHEY and SVGAGI. The CDR3 extends over 12 amino acids. CDR3 protein: CASSYNTGELFF. The DNA of the CDR3 is TGTGCCAGCAGTTACAACACCGGGGAGCTGTTTTTT.